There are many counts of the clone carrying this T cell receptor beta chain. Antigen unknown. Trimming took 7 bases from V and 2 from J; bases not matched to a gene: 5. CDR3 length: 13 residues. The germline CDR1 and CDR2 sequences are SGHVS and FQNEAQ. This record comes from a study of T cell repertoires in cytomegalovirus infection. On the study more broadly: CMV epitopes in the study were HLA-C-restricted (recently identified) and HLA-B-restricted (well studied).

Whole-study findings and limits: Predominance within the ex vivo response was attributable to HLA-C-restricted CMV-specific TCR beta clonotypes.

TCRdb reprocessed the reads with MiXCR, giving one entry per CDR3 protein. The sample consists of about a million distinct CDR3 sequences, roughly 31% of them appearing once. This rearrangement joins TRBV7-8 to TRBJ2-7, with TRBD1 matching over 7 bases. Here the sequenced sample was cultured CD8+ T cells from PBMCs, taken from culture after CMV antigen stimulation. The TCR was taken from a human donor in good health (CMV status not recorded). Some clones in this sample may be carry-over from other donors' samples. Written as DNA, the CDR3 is TGTGCCAGCACACGACAGGGTCCCTACGAGCAGTACTTC. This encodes CASTRQGPYEQYF.